These 13 T cell receptor beta chains originate from one sample sequenced in a study of blood T cell repertoires in COVID-19. Profiled with immunoSEQ multiplex PCR; TCRdb holds only in-frame clones, not every one. The sample lists around 230,000 clones, about 83% occurring once. Sequences were obtained from peripheral blood. The receptors were sampled from a woman aged 50 to 65 with acute or convalescent COVID-19.

For the CDR3, the DNA is TGCAGTGCTAGTACCCGACTAGCGGGAGGGCCTGACGAGCAGTACTTC. Its translation is CSASTRLAGGPDEQYF. V and J are TRBV20-1 and TRBJ2-7; 14 bases match TRBD2. J gave up 5 bases and V 3 bases, and 9 bases lay outside the gene matches. This CDR3 is built from 16 residues. The germline V gene has CDR1 DFQATT and CDR2 SNEGSKA (reference sequence).

The CDR3 DNA reads as TGTGCCAGCAGTTTTCGGCGGGGCACAGATACGCAGTATTTT. Its protein is CASSFRRGTDTQYF. The rearrangement links TRBV27 to TRBJ2-3; tentative D call: TRBD2 (5 bases). The CDR3 loop spans 14 amino acids. Germline assignment: CDR1 MNHEY and CDR2 SMNVEV (reference sequence). Trimming left V 3 bases short and J 1 base short, with 8 bases between.

The V call is TRBV10-3, the J call TRBJ2-1, with a weak D call TRBD2 (7 bases). This CDR3 has 14 residues. Germline CDR1 reads ENHRY; CDR2 reads SYGVKD. The ends were cut back, 0 bases at V and 10 bases at J, with 13 bases in the middle. CDR3: CAISESRGREEQFF. The CDR3 DNA reads TGTGCCATCAGTGAGTCGCGGGGGCGGGAGGAGCAGTTCTTC.

This clone was detected only a few times. The identical CDR3 is also encoded by other nucleotide sequences in the sample. V and J are TRBV7-2 and TRBJ2-1; 11 bases agree with TRBD2. Germline V CDR1 and CDR2: SGHTA, FQGNSA. The trim removed 3 bases at V and 6 bases at J, leaving 1 base unmatched. The CDR3 has 14 amino acids. The CDR3 DNA follows: TGTGCCAGCAGCTTGGGACTAGCGGTCAATGAGCAGTTCTTC. It is translated as CASSLGLAVNEQFF.

V usage is TRBV24-1 and J usage is TRBJ1-5; TRBD1 matches 7 bases. Germline assignment: CDR1 KGHDR and CDR2 SFDVKD. The CDR3 has 15 residues. Germline trimming cut 4 bases from V and 5 bases from J; bases unmatched to any gene: 7. The CDR3 DNA sequence: TGTGCCACCAGTGACCCCGGGACAGTTGATCAGCCCCAGCATTTT. It encodes CATSDPGTVDQPQHF.

The chain is built from TRBV27 and TRBJ2-5, with a weak D call TRBD1 (5 bases). V gave up 5 bases and J gave up 5 bases, with 18 bases separating them. This CDR3 comprises 15 residues. The germline CDR1 and CDR2 sequences are MNHEY and SMNVEV (reference sequence). CDR3 region: CASSQSLRVWETQYF. CDR3 DNA sequence: TGTGCCAGCAGTCAAAGTCTCAGGGTATGGGAGACCCAGTACTTC.

This clone was observed once. The rearrangement uses TRBV5-1 and TRBJ2-7, with 9 bases fitting TRBD1. This CDR3 spans 14 amino acids. Trimming cost V 4 bases and J 2 bases; bases outside gene matches: 4. Per the germline V gene, CDR1 is SGHRS and CDR2 is YFSETQ. The CDR3 region has the DNA TGCGCCAGCAGCATCGGGGACAGGGCCTACGAGCAGTACTTC. Encoded protein: CASSIGDRAYEQYF.

The gene calls are TRBV10-3 and TRBJ2-3; 14 bases line up with TRBD2. The junction had 2 bases not matched to a gene; V was cut back by 4 bases and J by 8 bases. Germline V CDR1 and CDR2: ENHRY, SYGVKD. There are 14 residues in the CDR3. The chain's CDR3 is CAISGTSGRFTQYF. The CDR3 region has the DNA TGTGCCATCAGTGGGACTAGCGGGAGGTTTACGCAGTATTTT.

V usage is TRBV30 and J usage is TRBJ2-3; 11 nucleotides agree with TRBD2. CDR1 is GTSNPN and CDR2 is SVGIG in the germline V gene (reference sequence). With 3 bases clipped from V and 6 bases from J, the junction kept 8 bases outside the gene matches. This CDR3 has 15 amino acids. The CDR3 loop reads CAWRGLAERGDTQYF. The DNA for the CDR3 is TGTGCCTGGAGGGGACTAGCGGAACGGGGGGATACGCAGTATTTT.

The chain links TRBV20-1 to TRBJ2-7, with no clear D. Deletions cut 6 bases from V and 2 bases from J, with 17 bases between. Germline values: CDR1 DFQATT, CDR2 SNEGSKA (reference sequence). CDR3 length: 14 amino acids. The CDR3 DNA is TGCAGTGCGAGTCAGACAACAAACCCCTACGAGCAGTACTTC. This codes for CSASQTTNPYEQYF.

The J gene is TRBJ2-2, the V gene TRBV19, with D uncertain. There are 14 residues in the CDR3. Trimming pared 1 base from V and 1 base from J, leaving 4 bases between. From germline, CDR1 is LNHDA and CDR2 SQIVND (reference sequence). This CDR3 reads CASSIGQNTGELFF. The CDR3 DNA sequence: TGTGCCAGTAGTATAGGGCAGAACACCGGGGAGCTGTTTTTT.

The V gene is TRBV14, the J gene TRBJ2-7; D might be TRBD2 (5 bases). Germline-derived CDR1 and CDR2 are SGHDN and FVKESK. V was cut by 1 base and J by 7 bases, with 11 bases left in between. This CDR3 is built from 13 residues. The CDR3 sequence: CASSQGTRSEQYF. As DNA, the CDR3 is TGTGCCAGCAGCCAAGGAACTAGATCTGAGCAGTACTTC.

The rearrangement uses TRBV6-1 and TRBJ1-4, with 8 bases aligning to TRBD1. This CDR3 is 14 amino acids long. The germline V gene encodes CDR1 MNHNS and CDR2 SASEGT. Trimming took 2 bases from V and 8 from J; bases not matched to a gene: 4. The CDR3 DNA reads TGTGCCAGCAGTGAAACGAACAGGGGGGAAAAACTGTTTTTT. This encodes CASSETNRGEKLFF.